The 10 T cell receptor beta chains presented below share a single source sample, sequenced in a study of blood T cell repertoires in COVID-19. Profiled with immunoSEQ multiplex PCR; TCRdb holds only in-frame clones, not every one. The sample yields approximately 340,000 clones, around 83% seen once. The sequencing input was peripheral blood. The receptors originated from a man aged 30 to 45 with active or convalescent COVID-19.

This clone was recorded once. The rearrangement joins TRBV7-2 to TRBJ2-2, with 10 positions matching TRBD2. The germline gives CDR1 SGHTA, CDR2 FQGNSA. V was pared by 1 base and J by 1 base, with 3 bases of the junction left unmatched. This CDR3 comprises 17 residues. The CDR3 reads CASSLESGRVNTGELFF. CDR3 bases: TGTGCCAGCAGCTTAGAAAGCGGGAGGGTGAACACCGGGGAGCTGTTTTTT. The whole variable domain, remainder taken from reference TRBV7-2 and TRBJ2-2, is GAGVSQSPSNKVTEKGKDVELRCDPISGHTALYWYRQSLGQGLEFLIYFQGNSAPDKSGLPSDRFSAERTGGSVSTLTIQRTQQEDSAVYLCASSLESGRVNTGELFFGEGSRLTVL.

The table lists this clone with a count of one. V is TRBV3-1 (or the pseudogene TRBV3-2) and J is TRBJ2-7; TRBD1 might be the D (6 bases). The CDR3 extends over 15 amino acids. Germline V gives CDR1 LGHDT, CDR2 YNNKEL (reference sequence). The V end lost 0 bases, the J end lost 2 bases, and 11 bases lay between the germline ends. This CDR3 reads CASSQDLQGPYEQYF. The CDR3 DNA reads TGTGCCAGCAGCCAAGATCTACAGGGCCCCTACGAGCAGTACTTC.

The V and J genes are TRBV19 and TRBJ1-1, with D maybe TRBD1 (6 bases). The CDR3 is 14 residues long. With 6 bases removed from V and 7 bases from J, the gap between germline ends came to 18 bases. Germline lookup yields CDR1 LNHDA and CDR2 SQIVND (reference sequence). The CDR3 loop is CASRLQGTGGEAFF. In DNA, the CDR3 is TGTGCCAGTAGACTACAGGGTACCGGTGGTGAAGCTTTCTTT.

A remark on this clone: The DNA is left out, because the CDR3 cannot be placed on it with certainty; the CDR3 is given as TCRdb lists it. The V and J genes are TRBV28 and TRBJ1-1. Termini included, the CDR3 measures 11 amino acids. The germline gives CDR1 MDHEN, CDR2 SYDVKM. CDR3 sequence reads: CASILDFVTFF.

The J gene is TRBJ2-1, the V gene TRBV24-1, with a possible D match to TRBD2 (6 bases). The germline V gene encodes CDR1 KGHDR and CDR2 SFDVKD. CDR3 length equals 16 residues. V was clipped by 4 bases and J by 0 bases, with 12 bases between them. DNA of the CDR3: TGTGCCACCAGTGACGAGGCGGGAAACTCCTACAATGAGCAGTTCTTC. Translating it yields CATSDEAGNSYNEQFF.

This chain connects TRBV5-8 to TRBJ1-2; TRBD1 might be the D (5 bases). With 4 bases removed from V and 4 bases from J, the gap between germline ends came to 17 bases. Germline V gives CDR1 SGHTS, CDR2 YDEGEE. The CDR3 spans 15 residues. The CDR3 DNA is TGTGCCAGCAGCCCGGGGGGTTTTAACCTCTATGGCTACACCTTC. It yields the protein CASSPGGFNLYGYTF.

The chain uses TRBV7-9 and TRBJ1-3; D unclear. V lost 5 bases and J 1 base, leaving 18 bases between the germline ends. The germline V gene encodes CDR1 SEHNR and CDR2 FQNEAQ (reference sequence). The CDR3 has 17 residues. Written as DNA, the CDR3 is TGTGCCAGCAGCCGAAAAGCCGGGGAGCCATCTGGAAACACCATATATTTT. It codes for CASSRKAGEPSGNTIYF.

V gene TRBV7-8 combines with J gene TRBJ1-5; a weak D match, TRBD1 (5 bases). V lost 1 base, J lost 6 bases, and 19 bases lay in between. The CDR3 is 17 amino acids. CDR1 SGHVS and CDR2 FQNEAQ come from the germline V gene. The CDR3 spells CASSLVAGRRGGQPQHF. CDR3 DNA: TGTGCCAGCAGCTTAGTTGCTGGTCGGAGGGGCGGTCAGCCCCAGCATTTT.

The chain employs TRBV3-1 (or the pseudogene TRBV3-2) and TRBJ1-3, with 9 bases aligning to TRBD1. The CDR3 contains 15 residues. CDR1 is LGHDT and CDR2 is YNNKEL in the germline V gene (reference sequence). After removal of 4 bases from V and 3 bases from J, the junction contained 4 bases not matched to a gene. CDR3 in DNA: TGTGCCAGCAGCCCCGGGACAGGGATTGGAAACACCATATATTTT. Translated: CASSPGTGIGNTIYF.

The J gene is TRBJ2-4, the V gene TRBV5-1, with 12 nucleotides matching TRBD2. V shed 4 bases, J shed 6 bases, and the junction held 5 bases outside the gene matches. The CDR3 consists of 15 residues. Germline CDR1 is SGHRS and CDR2 is YFSETQ. CDR3 DNA: TGCGCCAGCAGCGTTGGACTAGCGGGGAGAAACATTCAGTACTTC. Amino acids: CASSVGLAGRNIQYF. Full variable domain (missing parts from reference TRBV5-1 and TRBJ2-4): KAGVTQTPRYLIKTRGQQVTLSCSPISGHRSVSWYQQTPGQGLQFLFEYFSETQRNKGNFPGRFSGRQFSNSRSEMNVSTLELGDSALYLCASSVGLAGRNIQYFGAGTRLSVL.